Listed below are T cell receptor beta chains from one sample, sequenced in a study of blood T cell repertoires in COVID-19. TCRdb's copy holds only in-frame clones and misses some; the assay was immunoSEQ multiplex PCR. This sample has around 45,000 clones, with over 85% found just once. Source material: peripheral blood. The receptors here all came from a man aged 80 or over with acute or convalescent COVID-19. Both conserved end residues are part of each CDR3. D genes are given only for firm matches. Clone size appears in some rows only: once, few, many, or a class for an expanded clone.

v_gene	abundance	d_gene	j_gene	len	CDR3nt	CDR3aa
TRBV3-1/TRBV3-2	once	.	TRBJ2-6	17	TGTGCCAGCAGCCAAGGCAGGGGGGTAGGAGGGGCCAACGTCCTGACTTTC	CASSQGRGVGGANVLTF
TRBV29-1	.	.	TRBJ1-2	12	TGCAGCGTTGAAGGCGGGGACTATGGCTACACCTTC	CSVEGGDYGYTF
TRBV18	.	TRBD1	TRBJ2-6	16	TGTGCCAGCTCACTATACAGGGGATCTGGGGCCAACGTCCTGACTTTC	CASSLYRGSGANVLTF
TRBV7-2	.	TRBD1	TRBJ1-6	13	TGTGCCTCTCAGGGGGCGGTAAATTCACCCCTCCACTTT	CASQGAVNSPLHF
TRBV29-1	.	.	TRBJ2-7	13	TGCAGCGTTGAAGTAGGGGGAACCTACGAGCAGTACTTC	CSVEVGGTYEQYF
TRBV5-1	.	TRBD2	TRBJ2-2	13	TGCGCCAGCAGCGCGGGGGTCACCGGGGAGCTGTTTTTT	CASSAGVTGELFF
TRBV7-8	once	.	TRBJ2-1	15	TGTGCCAGCAGCTCAGATGGGGGGGCGGGCAATGAGCAGTTCTTC	CASSSDGGAGNEQFF
TRBV6-5	.	.	TRBJ1-2	12	TGTGCCAGCAGTTCAGGGGTCTATGGCTACACCTTC	CASSSGVYGYTF
TRBV28	.	.	TRBJ1-5	16	TGTGCCAGCAGTTTGCTGGGTTACGGGAGCAATCAGCCCCAGCATTTT	CASSLLGYGSNQPQHF
TRBV19	.	.	TRBJ2-3	16	TGTGCCAGTAGACTACGGGGCGGGGTATGGGCAGATACGCAGTATTTT	CASRLRGGVWADTQYF
TRBV28	.	.	TRBJ1-5	15	TGTGCCAGCAGTTTAGCGGGGGCCGGGGATCAGCCCCAGCATTTT	CASSLAGAGDQPQHF
TRBV7-9	.	TRBD1	TRBJ1-2	13	TGTGCCAGCAGCCCACAGGGGGCGGGGGGCTACACCTTC	CASSPQGAGGYTF
TRBV5-1	.	.	TRBJ2-3	14	TGCGCCAGCGCCACAGGGCCCAGCACAGATACGCAGTATTTT	CASATGPSTDTQYF
TRBV7-2	.	.	TRBJ2-1	14	TGTGCCAGCAGCTTAGACTCCGAGGAGAGTGAGCAGTTCTTC	CASSLDSEESEQFF
TRBV29-1	.	.	TRBJ2-3	12	TGCAGCCCTGCTAGAAGCACAGATACGCAGTATTTT	CSPARSTDTQYF
TRBV27	.	.	TRBJ1-4	14	TGTGCCAGCAGTCTCCGGGGAGGGCATGAAAAACTGTTTTTT	CASSLRGGHEKLFF
TRBV19	.	TRBD1	TRBJ1-2	15	TGTGCCAGTAGCCCACTTACCGGACAGGGCTATGGCTACACCTTC	CASSPLTGQGYGYTF